These 18 T cell receptor beta chains share one sample of origin, sequenced in a study of shared clonotypes between healthy human individuals. Generated by immunoSEQ multiplex PCR, the TCRdb table keeps only in-frame clones and is missing some. The data show about 2.4 million clones, over 85% seen once. Material: naive CD4+ T cells from PBMCs. Described subset: CD45RA+ positively selected. The source is a man younger than 35 in good health. Some clones in this sample may be carry-over from other donors' samples.

This chain connects TRBV10-2 to TRBJ2-3; TRBD1 might be the D (7 bases). The germline V gene encodes CDR1 WSHSY and CDR2 SAAADI. CDR3 size: 15 residues. With 8 bases removed from V and 1 base from J, the gap between germline ends came to 16 bases. CDR3 coding DNA: TGCGCCAGCTCGAGGGGGCGGGAAGGCACAGATACGCAGTATTTT. Amino acid sequence: CASSRGREGTDTQYF.

The chain employs TRBV4-1 and TRBJ2-5; D gene unclear. CDR1 and CDR2 from the germline V gene are MGHRA and YSYEKL. Trimming left V 3 bases short and J 7 bases short, with 9 bases between. This CDR3 has 12 residues. This CDR3 reads CASSHPRGTQYF. The CDR3 coding sequence is TGCGCCAGCAGCCACCCCAGAGGGACCCAGTACTTC.

V gene TRBV14 combines with J gene TRBJ1-2; tentatively, D is TRBD1 (6 bases). This CDR3 contains 17 residues. Deletions cut 0 bases from V and 3 bases from J, with 17 bases between. CDR1 and CDR2 from the germline V gene are SGHDN and FVKESK. Written as DNA, the CDR3 is TGTGCCAGCAGCCAAGACAGGGGTGGGGACCTCCACTATGGCTACACCTTC. Translation gives CASSQDRGGDLHYGYTF.

The chain carries TRBV2 and TRBJ2-3; tentatively, D is TRBD1 or TRBD2 (6 bases each). The CDR3 is 14 residues long. Germline CDR1 and CDR2: SNHLY and FYNNEI. V lost 8 bases and J 2 bases, leaving 14 bases between the germline ends. CDR3: CASVEGEITDTQYF. DNA of the CDR3: TGTGCCAGCGTGGAGGGGGAAATCACAGATACGCAGTATTTT.

The rearrangement links TRBV29-1 to TRBJ2-1; 16 bases are a match to TRBD2. The CDR3 contains 19 residues. V was clipped by 4 bases and J by 2 bases; unmatched bases: 11. Germline V gene data show CDR1 as SQVTM and CDR2 as ANQGSEA. As DNA, the CDR3 is TGCAGCGTTGCCCTGGGACTAGCGGGAGGGGGAGGCCCCTACAATGAGCAGTTCTTC. This translates into CSVALGLAGGGGPYNEQFF.

Details on this clone: Other nucleotide sequences from this sample produce the same CDR3. This chain uses TRBV28 with TRBJ1-2; D may be TRBD1 (5 bases). The CDR3 runs to 12 residues. With 6 bases removed from V and 2 bases from J, the gap between germline ends came to 7 bases. Germline V gene lookup returns CDR1 MDHEN and CDR2 SYDVKM. CDR3 DNA: TGTGCCAGCAGGGGGCGCAACTATGGCTACACCTTC. Residues: CASRGRNYGYTF.

The chain joins TRBV11-3 to TRBJ2-3; D not resolved. This CDR3 has 14 amino acids. Trimming took 2 bases from V and 5 from J, leaving 11 bases between them. CDR1 is SGHNT and CDR2 is YENEEA in the germline V gene. The CDR3 DNA follows: TGTGCCAGCAGCTTAAGACACCCCGAAGATACGCAGTATTTT. Protein: CASSLRHPEDTQYF.

V usage is TRBV18 and J usage is TRBJ1-2, with D possibly matching TRBD1 (6 bases). Between the trimmed V and J ends, which lost 3 bases and 4 bases, there was a span of 18 bases. CDR3 length: 16 residues. Germline V lookup: CDR1 KGHSH, CDR2 LQKENI. CDR3 loop: CASSPSGEGGLYGYTF. The CDR3 DNA follows: TGTGCCAGCTCACCCTCCGGGGAAGGGGGTCTCTATGGCTACACCTTC.

The chain links TRBV4-1 to TRBJ2-7; D call uncertain. Germline CDR1 is MGHRA and CDR2 is YSYEKL. Trimming pared 4 bases from V and 5 bases from J, leaving 9 bases between. The CDR3 is 12 residues long. The CDR3 here is CASSPTPHEQYF. CDR3 in DNA: TGCGCCAGCAGCCCAACCCCACACGAGCAGTACTTC.

V usage is TRBV9 and J usage is TRBJ2-6; no reliable D call. The V end lost 0 bases, the J end lost 0 bases, and 16 bases lay between the germline ends. Germline V gives CDR1 SGDLS, CDR2 YYNGEE. This CDR3 has 19 residues. The CDR3 sequence is CASSVVSRAPYSGANVLTF. Here the CDR3 DNA reads TGTGCCAGCAGCGTAGTATCCCGAGCCCCCTACTCTGGGGCCAACGTCCTGACTTTC.

The chain joins TRBV7-2 to TRBJ1-3, with a tentative D call TRBD1 (5 bases). The germline gives CDR1 SGHTA, CDR2 FQGNSA. The ends were cut back, 5 bases at V and 2 bases at J, with 19 bases in the middle. This CDR3 region has 17 residues. This chain's CDR3 is CASSRPTLGVTGNTIYF. The CDR3 DNA reads as TGTGCCAGCAGCCGACCTACCTTGGGGGTAACTGGAAACACCATATATTTT. The full variable domain, with the rest looked up from reference TRBV7-2 and TRBJ1-3, is GAGVSQSPSNKVTEKGKDVELRCDPISGHTALYWYRQSLGQGLEFLIYFQGNSAPDKSGLPSDRFSAERTGGSVSTLTIQRTQQEDSAVYLCASSRPTLGVTGNTIYFGEGSWLTVV.

V is TRBV12-2 and J is TRBJ1-2. TRBV12-2 is recorded as a pseudogene. The CDR3 is 13 residues long. CDR3 nucleotide sequence: TGTGCCATCCTGTGGCGGGGTGTCTATGGCTACACCTTC. This encodes CAILWRGVYGYTF.

The CDR3 region has the DNA TGCGCCAGCAGCTTGGAGGTTAGCGGGATCGGGACAGATACGCAGTATTTT. Amino acids: CASSLEVSGIGTDTQYF. V usage is TRBV5-1 and J usage is TRBJ2-3; 8 nucleotides line up with TRBD2. Losses at the gene ends were 0 bases for V and 3 bases for J; bases not matched to a gene: 9. This CDR3 has 17 residues. The germline V gene has CDR1 SGHRS and CDR2 YFSETQ.

The chain couples TRBV7-2 to TRBJ1-5; no clear D gene. This CDR3 has 13 residues. V was shortened by 5 bases and J by 3 bases, with 8 bases between the two germline ends. The V gene's germline CDR1 is SGHTA and CDR2 FQGNSA. DNA of the CDR3: TGTGCCAGCAGCACCGAAAACAATCAGCCCCAGCATTTT. Translating gives CASSTENNQPQHF.

The V gene is TRBV28, the J gene TRBJ2-7, with TRBD2 matching 10 bases. This CDR3 has 15 residues. V was clipped by 7 bases and J by 0 bases; unmatched bases: 6. Germline loops: CDR1 MDHEN, CDR2 SYDVKM. The chain's CDR3 is CASTPGLAISYEQYF. The CDR3 DNA sequence: TGTGCCAGCACCCCGGGACTAGCGATCTCCTACGAGCAGTACTTC.

This chain joins TRBV7-9 and TRBJ1-2, with TRBD1 matching 9 bases. Losses at the gene ends were 8 bases for V and 4 bases for J; bases not matched to a gene: 11. Germline V gives CDR1 SEHNR, CDR2 FQNEAQ (reference sequence). The CDR3 has 15 residues. CDR3 bases: TGTGCCAGCTTAGGACAGGGGACGATTAGCTATGGCTACACCTTC. Translated, it gives CASLGQGTISYGYTF.

The chain carries TRBV28 and TRBJ2-5, with no clear D. The CDR3 contains 12 residues. Germline lookup yields CDR1 MDHEN and CDR2 SYDVKM. The germline V and J ends were trimmed by 2 bases and 9 bases, with 10 bases remaining between them. CDR3 sequence (DNA): TGTGCCAGCAGTTTAAAACGCCTACCCCAGTACTTC. It is translated as CASSLKRLPQYF.

This chain connects TRBV6-5 to TRBJ1-1, with D unresolved. The length of the CDR3 is 14 residues. The germline V and J ends were trimmed by 7 bases and 1 base, with 13 bases remaining between them. Germline V gene lookup returns CDR1 MNHEY and CDR2 SVGAGI. CDR3 in DNA: TGTGCCAGCAACTCACGGCACCAGAACACTGAAGCTTTCTTT. Its protein is CASNSRHQNTEAFF.